This T cell receptor beta chain was sequenced for a study of shared clonotypes between healthy human individuals. Study-level findings and limits: At large depth, rarefaction still showed sorted-subset sequencing to be incomplete.

In regard to this clone: Its antigen is as yet unknown.

TCRdb's copy holds only in-frame clones and misses some; the assay was immunoSEQ multiplex PCR. The sample contains 2 million to 2.5 million clones, approximately 96% of which appear only once. Germline V CDR1 and CDR2: SGHDT, YYEEEE. The junction had 6 bases not matched to a gene; V was cut back by 4 bases and J by 0 bases. This CDR3 is 15 amino acids long. The material sequenced was naive CD4+ T cells sorted from blood. The subset was: CD45RA+ positively selected. The TCR originated in a man aged 18 to 29 in good health. This chain connects TRBV5-6 to TRBJ1-2; 7 nucleotides align to TRBD1. CDR3 DNA: TGTGCCAGCAGCGAGACAGGGCAAGCTAACTATGGCTACACCTTC. Amino acids: CASSETGQANYGYTF. Filled out from reference TRBV5-6 and TRBJ1-2, the complete variable domain reads DAGVTQSPTHLIKTRGQQVTLRCSPKSGHDTVSWYQQALGQGPQFIFQYYEEEERQRGNFPDRFSGHQFPNYSSELNVNALLLGDSALYLCASSETGQANYGYTFGSGTRLTVV.